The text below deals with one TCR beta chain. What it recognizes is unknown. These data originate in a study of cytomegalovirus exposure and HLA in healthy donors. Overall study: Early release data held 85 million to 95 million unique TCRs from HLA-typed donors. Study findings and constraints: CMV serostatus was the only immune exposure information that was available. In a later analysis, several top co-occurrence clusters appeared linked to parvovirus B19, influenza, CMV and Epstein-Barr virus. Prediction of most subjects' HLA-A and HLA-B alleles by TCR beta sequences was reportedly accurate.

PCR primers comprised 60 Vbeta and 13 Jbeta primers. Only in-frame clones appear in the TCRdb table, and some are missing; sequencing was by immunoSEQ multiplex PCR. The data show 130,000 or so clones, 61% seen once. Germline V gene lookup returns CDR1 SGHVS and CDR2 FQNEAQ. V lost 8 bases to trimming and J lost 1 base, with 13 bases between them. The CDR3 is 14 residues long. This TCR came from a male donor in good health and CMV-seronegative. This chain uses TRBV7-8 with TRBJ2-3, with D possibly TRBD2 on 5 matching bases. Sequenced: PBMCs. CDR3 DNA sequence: TGTGCCAGCGGGCTAGCTGGTGGCACAGATACGCAGTATTTT. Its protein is CASGLAGGTDTQYF.